The entry that follows covers one TCR beta chain sequence. Its antigen is unknown. The sample originates from a study of T-cell memory formation after mild COVID-19. Study results and limitations: Certain responding clones were present in pre-infection memory, suggesting participation of cross-reactive memory.

Researchers used 5'RACE with constant-segment primers to make TCR alpha and TCR beta cDNA libraries that carry sample barcodes and UMIs. TCRdb itself ran the 5' RACE reads through MiXCR, one entry per CDR3 protein. The sample shows 400,000 to 500,000 distinct CDR3 sequences, about 20% of them seen only once. The sample comprised PBMCs or a T cell subset sorted from them (not recorded which). The TCR originated in a man aged 18 to 30 who had mild COVID-19 (a few samples of this study predate the infection). Cell type and time point are not known.

The CDR3 loop is CASTARGGPGDTQYF. For the CDR3, the DNA is TGTGCCAGCACCGCTAGGGGGGGGCCGGGAGATACGCAGTATTTT. The chain couples TRBV7-6 to TRBJ2-3; tentatively, D is TRBD2 (7 bases). Looked up from germline, CDR1 is SGHVS and CDR2 is FNYEAQ. The CDR3 sequence is 15 residues long. The ends were cut back, 7 bases at V and 5 bases at J, with 19 bases in the middle.